This TCR beta chain was found in a study of molecular identifiers for immune sequencing clone quantification. Study-level points and caveats: Spiked Jurkat TCR RNA equivalent to one cell was reportedly detectable in one million naive cells.

Germline-derived CDR1 and CDR2 are MNHEY and SVGEGT. This CDR3 region has 15 residues. V lost 2 bases and J 0 bases, leaving 8 bases between the germline ends. Using its own MiXCR run on the PCR reads, TCRdb lists one record per CDR3 protein. Found here are approximately 90,000 distinct CDR3 sequences, less than 25% of them singletons; the top ten hold under 1%. Ten or more counts support this clonotype. The target antigen is unknown. The sample comprised naive CD8+ T cells from blood, with Jurkat cell RNA spiked in. Subset given: FACS-sorted CD8+CD4-CCR7+CD45RA+ naive T cells. The clonotype originates from a human donor in good health. Some libraries in this study had Jurkat cell RNA spiked in. The chain has TRBV6-2 or TRBV6-3 and TRBJ1-5; D unresolved. The CDR3 loop reads CASSYASISNQPQHF. The CDR3 coding sequence is TGTGCCAGCAGTTACGCGTCCATTAGCAATCAGCCCCAGCATTTT.